The 6 T cell receptor beta chains below come from one sample, sequenced in a study of cytomegalovirus exposure and HLA in healthy donors. Using immunoSEQ multiplex PCR, the repertoire was profiled, and TCRdb retains in-frame clones only, with some absent. The table has 110,000 or so clones, approximately 88% seen once. Sample: PBMCs. The receptors shown here come from a man aged 18 to 35 in good health and CMV-seronegative.

The V and J genes are TRBV4-1 and TRBJ1-1; 10 nucleotides agree with TRBD1. V was clipped by 2 bases and J by 3 bases; unmatched bases: 9. The CDR3 is 17 residues long. Germline loops: CDR1 MGHRA, CDR2 YSYEKL. The CDR3 DNA reads TGCGCCAGCAGCCAACGACGGGGACAGGGGTTCTACACTGAAGCTTTCTTT. Its protein is CASSQRRGQGFYTEAFF.

The V gene is TRBV27, the J gene TRBJ1-2; 7 nucleotides line up with TRBD1. The germline V gene has CDR1 MNHEY and CDR2 SMNVEV (reference sequence). Trimming cost V 5 bases and J 4 bases; bases outside gene matches: 7. CDR3 length: 14 amino acids. The CDR3, as DNA: TGTGCCAGCAGTCTGGGACAGACAGTCTATGGCTACACCTTC. This translates into CASSLGQTVYGYTF.

This clone was seen once. The chain has TRBV5-1 and TRBJ2-1, with TRBD2 as a possible D gene (5 bases). This CDR3 spans 11 amino acids. The germline V gene has CDR1 SGHRS and CDR2 YFSETQ. Between the trimmed V and J ends, which lost 2 bases and 12 bases, there was a span of 9 bases. CDR3 nucleotide sequence: TGCGCCAGCAGCTTAGAAGCGGTGCAGTTCTTC. It translates to CASSLEAVQFF.

V gene TRBV6-1 combines with J gene TRBJ2-7, with TRBD2 matching 9 bases. V dropped 3 bases and J dropped 0; count of bases not matched to a gene: 6. The CDR3 consists of 16 residues. Germline V gene sequence: CDR1 MNHNS, CDR2 SASEGT. CDR3 in amino acids: CASSEPSGTSSYEQYF. The CDR3 DNA reads as TGTGCCAGCAGTGAGCCTAGCGGGACAAGCTCCTACGAGCAGTACTTC.

V is TRBV19 and J is TRBJ1-5, with no clear D. Germline CDR1 and CDR2: LNHDA and SQIVND (reference sequence). This CDR3 has 17 residues. V was pared by 5 bases and J by 0 bases, with 17 bases between. CDR3 sequence (DNA): TGTGCCAGTAGTCCGCAGGTTTTCGAAAATAGCAATCAGCCCCAGCATTTT. Protein sequence: CASSPQVFENSNQPQHF.

CDR3 nucleotide sequence: TGTGCCAGCAGTCCCACCTTGATTGGAGCGGGAGTTGAGCAGTTCTTC. The encoded protein is CASSPTLIGAGVEQFF. This chain connects TRBV27 to TRBJ2-1, with TRBD2 identical over 8 bases. Unmatched junction bases numbered 15, after V lost 5 bases and J lost 9 bases. Germline-derived CDR1 and CDR2 are MNHEY and SMNVEV (reference sequence). The CDR3 loop spans 16 amino acids.